Listed below are T cell receptor beta chains from one sample, sequenced in a study of PD-1 blockade in classical Hodgkin lymphoma. Profiled with immunoSEQ multiplex PCR; TCRdb holds only in-frame clones, not every one. The data hold just under 45,000 clones, with 55% to 80% observed a single time. The material sequenced was peripheral blood mononuclear cells (PBMCs), taken before the fourth cycle of nivolumab. These receptors were taken from a human donor with classical Hodgkin lymphoma. The conserved cysteine and the conserved F or W are not part of the CDR3 here.

v_call	cdr3_aa
TRBV7-8	ASSFSRGYEQY
TRBV7-2	ASSFGTQQPQH
TRBV9	ASSEGTGVPGYT
TRBV7-2	ASRGGQAGSYEQY
TRBV4-3	ASSQEGGVRPTGELF
TRBV7-7	ASSLGEGLSYEQY
TRBV27	ASSLETGGNEQF
TRBV5-1	ASSSGQTFMNTEAF
TRBV9	ASNAGGVEQF
TRBV30	AWSVSSGSYEQY
TRBV28	ASSLRGDSLEQY
TRBV5-1	ASSLVGGQYEQY
TRBV25-1	ASSPLHNNQPQH
TRBV5-4	ASSLARGANTGELF
TRBV27	ASSVEGPYNEQF
TRBV6-6	ASSLYTTGNYEQY
TRBV10-3	AIRQGGDSYEQY